The rows below give T cell receptor beta chains drawn from one sample of a study of OX40 agonist ivuxolimab in advanced cancers. TCRdb keeps only in-frame clones here, not all; method: immunoSEQ multiplex PCR. The table includes over 70,000 clones, about 86% detected once. Sequencing was performed on CD4+ or CD8+ T cells sorted from blood, taken in a trial of the OX40 agonist ivuxolimab. The source of these receptors is an adult with an advanced solid tumor such as melanoma, head and neck, liver or kidney cancer. Both conserved end residues are trimmed from each CDR3.

J gene: TRBJ1-5
V gene: TRBV5-6
CDR3 protein: ASSLASDRDNQPQH

J gene: TRBJ2-3
V gene: TRBV2
CDR3 protein: ASRTTLSTDTQY

J gene: TRBJ1-2
V gene: TRBV7-9
CDR3 protein: ASSLAIGGSAYGYT

J gene: TRBJ2-3
V gene: TRBV5-1
CDR3 protein: ASSLAVAGTDTQY

J gene: TRBJ1-1
V gene: TRBV5-1
CDR3 protein: ASSLVRGEISTEAF

J gene: TRBJ1-2
V gene: TRBV18
CDR3 protein: ASSTRTGSNYGYT

J gene: TRBJ1-6
V gene: TRBV28
CDR3 protein: ASSLGGEVGGLSPLH

J gene: TRBJ2-7
V gene: TRBV28
CDR3 protein: AGGGRYEQY

J gene: TRBJ1-1
V gene: TRBV9
CDR3 protein: ASSVGAQGGGVNTEAF

J gene: TRBJ1-1
V gene: TRBV7-2
CDR3 protein: ASSLVMGTENTEAF

J gene: TRBJ2-5
V gene: TRBV4-2
CDR3 protein: ASSQNRGGGRETQY

J gene: TRBJ2-2
V gene: TRBV7-7
CDR3 protein: ASSSLAGSNTGELF

J gene: TRBJ2-1
V gene: TRBV7-2
CDR3 protein: ASSLNPSYNEQF

J gene: TRBJ2-2
V gene: TRBV30
CDR3 protein: AWSNRYRGFNTGELF